One sample yielded the 18 T cell receptor beta chains listed below, sequenced in a study of blood T cell repertoires in COVID-19. The protocol was immunoSEQ multiplex PCR, while the TCRdb copy is restricted to in-frame clones and leaves out a portion. Of about 160,000 clones in the sample, under 85% are singletons; the top ten hold 2.5% to 3%. The source material was peripheral blood. The source of these receptors is a man in his 70s with acute or convalescent COVID-19.

The chain links TRBV2 to TRBJ1-2; D remains unclear. Trimming cost V 6 bases and J 11 bases, with 13 bases left between them. The CDR3 runs to 11 residues. Germline CDR1 is SNHLY and CDR2 is FYNNEI. The DNA for the CDR3 is TGTGCCAGCAGCGCCGGAGATGCTTACACCTTC. Its translation: CASSAGDAYTF. Full variable domain (missing parts from reference TRBV2 and TRBJ1-2): EPEVTQTPSHQVTQMGQEVILRCVPISNHLYFYWYRQILGQKVEFLVSFYNNEISEKSEIFDDQFSVERPDGSNFTLKIRSTKLEDSAMYFCASSAGDAYTFGSGTRLTVV.

The chain recombines TRBV6-6 with TRBJ1-2; 8 bases match TRBD1. The V gene end was trimmed by 4 bases and the J gene end by 8 bases; junction bases not matched to a gene: 3. The CDR3 loop spans 12 amino acids. Germline V gene data show CDR1 as MNHNY and CDR2 as SVGAGI (reference sequence). CDR3 sequence (DNA): TGTGCCAGCAGTTGGGACAGGAGCGGCTACACCTTC. Translation: CASSWDRSGYTF.

J is TRBJ2-7 and V is TRBV11-2; tentative D call: TRBD1 (6 bases). Trimming cost V 0 bases and J 1 base, with 13 bases left between them. This CDR3 has 16 residues. Germline CDR1 is SGHAT and CDR2 is FQNNGV. The CDR3 nucleotides read TGTGCCAGCAGCTTAGAGGGCAGGGGTATATCCTACGAGCAGTACTTC. Translated, it gives CASSLEGRGISYEQYF.

This clone was found a few times. This chain uses TRBV7-9 with TRBJ1-1, with D possibly being TRBD1 (5 bases). The length of the CDR3 is 15 residues. Germline CDR1 and CDR2: SEHNR and FQNEAQ (reference sequence). V was clipped by 6 bases and J by 1 base, with 15 bases between them. The CDR3 DNA sequence: TGTGCCAGCAGGGAAAGGGGCCTGACGAACACTGAAGCTTTCTTT. This gives the protein CASRERGLTNTEAFF.

The gene calls are TRBV28 and TRBJ2-7; 12 nucleotides line up with TRBD2. Germline values: CDR1 MDHEN, CDR2 SYDVKM. The V gene end was trimmed by 6 bases and the J gene end by 6 bases; junction bases not matched to a gene: 9. This CDR3 is 15 amino acids long. CDR3 in amino acids: CASSQTSGSRREQYF. In DNA, the CDR3 is TGTGCCAGCAGCCAGACTAGCGGGAGTCGTCGCGAGCAGTACTTC.

This rearrangement joins TRBV4-3 to TRBJ1-4; TRBD1 is a possible D gene (6 bases). Germline V gene lookup returns CDR1 LGHNA and CDR2 YSLEER. The CDR3 has 17 residues. V gave up 1 base and J gave up 0 bases, with 12 bases separating them. The DNA for the CDR3 is TGCGCCAGCAGCCAAGGGAGGGGGGGTGCAACTAATGAAAAACTGTTTTTT. Translation: CASSQGRGGATNEKLFF.

The genes are TRBV4-1 and TRBJ2-3; 7 nucleotides align to TRBD2. The CDR3 consists of 18 residues. The V gene end was trimmed by 0 bases and the J gene end by 2 bases; junction bases not matched to a gene: 11. Germline V CDR1 and CDR2: MGHRA, YSYEKL. For the CDR3, the DNA is TGCGCCAGCAGCCAAGAGGTGGTGCGGGGGTCTACCACAGATACGCAGTATTTT. It codes for CASSQEVVRGSTTDTQYF.

The chain uses TRBV9 and TRBJ2-1; tentative D call: TRBD1 (6 bases). Trimming cost V 0 bases and J 4 bases, with 8 bases left between them. Germline assignment: CDR1 SGDLS and CDR2 YYNGEE. The CDR3 length is 14 residues. The CDR3 loop is CASSVGQEYNEQFF. DNA for the CDR3: TGTGCCAGCAGCGTAGGACAGGAATACAATGAGCAGTTCTTC.

The chain uses TRBV5-4 and TRBJ2-5; 7 bases align to TRBD1. Germline V CDR1 and CDR2: SGHNT, YYREEE (reference sequence). This CDR3 contains 13 residues. With 4 bases clipped from V and 3 bases from J, the junction kept 3 bases outside the gene matches. CDR3 region: CASSPGQKETQYF. CDR3 bases: TGTGCCAGCAGCCCGGGACAGAAAGAGACCCAGTACTTC.

The chain is built from TRBV7-9 and TRBJ2-1; 7 nucleotides align to TRBD2. The CDR3 length is 13 residues. Germline CDR1 SEHNR, CDR2 FQNEAQ (reference sequence). V lost 0 bases and J lost 10; bases outside the gene matches: 3. The CDR3 bases are TGTGCCAGCAGCTTAGCGGGGGGAGGGGAGCAGTTCTTC. Amino acid sequence: CASSLAGGGEQFF.

This clone has only one observation. V and J are TRBV29-1 and TRBJ2-1; TRBD2 matches 9 bases. Trimming removed 2 bases from V and 3 bases from J; junction bases left unmatched: 11. Per the germline V gene, CDR1 is SQVTM and CDR2 is ANQGSEA. This CDR3 spans 17 amino acids. Here the CDR3 DNA reads TGCAGCGTTGAAAGACATTCCGGGACTAGCTTCTACAATGAGCAGTTCTTC. This codes for CSVERHSGTSFYNEQFF.

The genes are TRBV5-5 and TRBJ2-1; 7 bases fit TRBD2. Germline CDR1 is SGHKS and CDR2 is YYEKEE (reference sequence). V lost 6 bases to trimming and J lost 7 bases; unmatched junction nucleotides: 16. This CDR3 spans 16 amino acids. CDR3 loop: CASTREGSGNRNEQFF. DNA for the CDR3: TGTGCCAGCACCAGAGAGGGGAGCGGGAATAGGAATGAGCAGTTCTTC.

This rearrangement joins TRBV6-5 to TRBJ1-4, with 7 bases that match TRBD1. The trim removed 11 bases at V and 8 bases at J, leaving 11 bases unmatched. Germline V lookup: CDR1 MNHEY, CDR2 SVGAGI. The CDR3 extends over 13 amino acids. The CDR3 loop reads CAVGQVQGEKLFF. CDR3 DNA: TGTGCCGTAGGACAGGTTCAGGGGGAAAAACTGTTTTTT.

This clone was counted a single time. The rearrangement links TRBV9 to TRBJ2-2; tentative D call: TRBD2 (6 bases). Germline V CDR1 and CDR2: SGDLS, YYNGEE. The CDR3 is made up of 14 amino acids. V was shortened by 4 bases and J by 5 bases, with 12 bases between the two germline ends. The CDR3: CASSMRGGTGELFF. In DNA, the CDR3 is TGTGCCAGCAGCATGCGGGGTGGGACCGGGGAGCTGTTTTTT.

This clone was observed a handful of times. The rearrangement links TRBV5-6 to TRBJ2-2, with D possibly matching TRBD1 (6 bases). The germline CDR1 and CDR2 sequences are SGHDT and YYEEEE. The germline V and J ends were trimmed by 0 bases and 6 bases, with 9 bases remaining between them. The CDR3 has 14 amino acids. The CDR3, as DNA: TGTGCCAGCAGCTTGGGCAGGGGTGCCGGGGAGCTGTTTTTT. Amino acids: CASSLGRGAGELFF.

CDR3 DNA: TGTGCCAGCATACTTAGCGGGAGGTCCCAAGAGACCCAGTACTTC. Its protein product is CASILSGRSQETQYF. The V and J genes are TRBV6-5 and TRBJ2-5, with 10 nucleotides matching TRBD2. CDR1 and CDR2 (germline): MNHEY, SVGAGI. The CDR3 consists of 15 residues. V lost 7 bases to trimming and J lost 1 base; unmatched junction nucleotides: 6.

The CDR3 bases are TGTGCCAGCAGTTTGGGGACAGGGATCTACAATGAGCAGTTCTTC. This translates into CASSLGTGIYNEQFF. This chain links TRBV28 with TRBJ2-1; 9 bases agree with TRBD1. Trimming removed 3 bases from V and 3 bases from J; junction bases left unmatched: 3. There are 15 residues in the CDR3. Germline CDR1 reads MDHEN; CDR2 reads SYDVKM. Full variable domain (remainder filled in from reference TRBV28 and TRBJ2-1): DVKVTQSSRYLVKRTGEKVFLECVQDMDHENMFWYRQDPGLGLRLIYFSYDVKMKEKGDIPEGYSVSREKKERFSLILESASTNQTSMYLCASSLGTGIYNEQFFGPGTRLTVL.

The rearrangement uses TRBV12-3 or TRBV12-4 and TRBJ2-7; 7 bases fit TRBD1. This CDR3 has 11 residues. The V gene end was trimmed by 6 bases and the J gene end by 9 bases; junction bases not matched to a gene: 5. CDR3 bases: TGTGCCAGCAGGGTGACAGGGCCGCAGTACTTC. Its translation is CASRVTGPQYF.